This passage covers 15 T cell receptor beta chains from one sample sequenced in a study of cytomegalovirus exposure and HLA in healthy donors. The primer mix had 60 Vbeta and 13 Jbeta primers. Using immunoSEQ multiplex PCR, the repertoire was profiled, and TCRdb retains in-frame clones only, with some absent. The data contain 75,000 to 95,000 clones, about three quarters of them singletons. Sequencing was performed on PBMCs. Receptors originate from a middle-aged woman in good health and CMV-seropositive.

This chain connects TRBV6-5 to TRBJ2-3; 7 nucleotides agree with TRBD1. Per germline, CDR1 MNHEY and CDR2 SVGAGI. The CDR3 covers 15 residues. Trimming took 5 bases from V and 0 from J; bases not matched to a gene: 5. The CDR3 coding sequence is TGTGCCAGCAGTCCGCGACAGGGTAGCACAGATACGCAGTATTTT. Its translation is CASSPRQGSTDTQYF.

On this clone: At one end, the junction sequence differs from germline, possibly due to a read error. This chain uses TRBV7-2 with TRBJ1-3; D call uncertain. Germline CDR1 SGHTA, CDR2 FQGNSA. The CDR3 extends over 11 amino acids. The CDR3 loop reads CASSSSSFGRF. CDR3 nucleotides: TGTGCCAGCAGCTCAAGCTCGTTTGGTAGATTT.

The V and J genes are TRBV7-6 and TRBJ1-2; D not resolved. Trimming shortened V by 2 bases and J by 7 bases, and 11 bases separated the two germline ends. Per germline, CDR1 SGHVS and CDR2 FNYEAQ. The CDR3 length is 13 residues. The CDR3 reads CASSLQPRGGYTF. The CDR3 region has the DNA TGTGCCAGCAGCTTACAACCCCGGGGTGGCTACACCTTC.

This chain connects TRBV7-3 to TRBJ1-1; D is unresolved. The V gene's germline CDR1 is SGHTA and CDR2 FQGTGA. Trimming removed 1 base at V and 4 bases at J, with 10 bases between. This CDR3 comprises 14 residues. DNA for the CDR3: TGTGCCAGCAGCTTAAGCTCGCTTAGCACTGAAGCTTTCTTT. This gives the protein CASSLSSLSTEAFF.

The chain is built from TRBV7-2 and TRBJ1-1; TRBD1 agrees at 10 bases. The CDR3 is 15 residues long. Trimming cost V 5 bases and J 10 bases; bases outside gene matches: 13. From germline, CDR1 is SGHTA and CDR2 FQGNSA. CDR3 sequence (DNA): TGTGCCAGCAGCCCCTTAGGACGGGACAGGGGTGGAGCTTTCTTT. It specifies CASSPLGRDRGGAFF.

This clone is a singleton in its sample. The CDR3 loop is CAPQSGTQYF. The DNA of the CDR3 is TGCGCCCCTCAATCAGGGACCCAGTACTTC. The chain has TRBV4-3 and TRBJ2-5; D is uncertain. Deletions cut 11 bases from V and 7 bases from J, with 11 bases between. The CDR3 is 10 amino acids. Per germline, CDR1 LGHNA and CDR2 YSLEER.

The chain is built from TRBV18 and TRBJ2-1, with TRBD1 identical over 8 bases. The CDR3 covers 16 residues. The V gene end was trimmed by 3 bases and the J gene end by 7 bases; junction bases not matched to a gene: 11. Germline assignment: CDR1 KGHSH and CDR2 LQKENI. The CDR3, as DNA: TGTGCCAGCTCACCCGCGGACAGGGTAGCTCGGAATGAGCAGTTCTTC. Translating gives CASSPADRVARNEQFF.

The CDR3: CASIPRRSSGNTIYF. The CDR3 DNA sequence: TGCGCCAGCATCCCCCGGCGGAGCTCTGGAAACACCATATATTTT. The V call is TRBV5-1, the J call TRBJ1-3, with D uncertain. Germline V gene sequence: CDR1 SGHRS, CDR2 YFSETQ. This CDR3 is 15 amino acids long. Trimming removed 6 bases at V and 0 bases at J, with 13 bases between.

The chain combines TRBV10-3 with TRBJ1-4; 8 bases are a match to TRBD1. CDR3 length: 15 residues. Unmatched junction bases numbered 6, after V lost 5 bases and J lost 4 bases. In germline, CDR1 is ENHRY, CDR2 SYGVKD. The CDR3 here is CAISPQGAVNEKLFF. The CDR3 coding sequence is TGTGCCATCAGTCCCCAGGGGGCGGTTAATGAAAAACTGTTTTTT.

The chain couples TRBV7-3 to TRBJ2-1, with D tentatively TRBD2 (6 bases). Germline lookup yields CDR1 SGHTA and CDR2 FQGTGA. CDR3 size: 13 residues. V dropped 5 bases and J dropped 5 bases, with 10 bases sitting between them. CDR3 amino acids: CASSRGLHNEQFF. Here the CDR3 DNA reads TGTGCCAGCAGCAGGGGACTCCACAATGAGCAGTTCTTC.

This rearrangement joins TRBV4-1 to TRBJ1-2; TRBD1 agrees at 10 bases. This CDR3 region has 15 residues. CDR1 and CDR2 from the germline V gene are MGHRA and YSYEKL. The J segment lost 2 bases and the V segment lost 3 bases, leaving 3 bases of the junction unmatched. Here the CDR3 DNA reads TGCGCCAGCAGCCAGGGACAGGGGACGAACTATGGCTACACCTTC. Protein sequence: CASSQGQGTNYGYTF.

For this clone: This sample also contains other DNA sequences that code for the same CDR3. V is TRBV13 and J is TRBJ2-3, with 11 bases lining up with TRBD2. Germline V gene sequence: CDR1 PRHDT, CDR2 FYEKMQ (reference sequence). The trim removed 5 bases at V and 1 base at J, leaving 5 bases unmatched. The length of the CDR3 is 16 residues. The CDR3 loop reads CASSLLAGVGTDTQYF. Here the CDR3 DNA reads TGTGCCAGCAGCCTACTAGCGGGAGTGGGCACAGATACGCAGTATTTT. Full variable domain (missing parts from reference TRBV13 and TRBJ2-3): AAGVIQSPRHLIKEKRETATLKCYPIPRHDTVYWYQQGPGQDPQFLISFYEKMQSDKGSIPDRFSAQQFSDYHSELNMSSLELGDSALYFCASSLLAGVGTDTQYFGPGTRLTVL.

This sequence joins TRBV19 and TRBJ1-5, with D maybe TRBD1 (5 bases). The V and J ends lost 6 bases and 1 base respectively, with 16 bases between them. The germline V gene encodes CDR1 LNHDA and CDR2 SQIVND (reference sequence). CDR3 length: 16 amino acids. The CDR3 sequence: CASSPWVGASNQPQHF. The CDR3 DNA follows: TGTGCCAGTAGCCCCTGGGTAGGGGCCAGCAATCAGCCCCAGCATTTT.

This rearrangement joins TRBV2 to TRBJ2-3; the match to TRBD2 covers 8 bases. Germline CDR1 reads SNHLY; CDR2 reads FYNNEI. V gave up 7 bases and J gave up 1 base; unmatched junction bases: 4. The CDR3 contains 14 residues. Here the CDR3 reads CASIVGRGTDTQYF. CDR3 nucleotide sequence: TGTGCCAGCATTGTCGGGAGGGGCACAGATACGCAGTATTTT.

This clone showed up just a few times. With a far larger clone one base away, a read error is the likely cause. V usage is TRBV11-3 and J usage is TRBJ2-1, with TRBD1 identical over 8 bases. Germline CDR1 SGHNT, CDR2 YENEEA. CDR3 length equals 12 residues. The chain's CDR3 is CPSSLRTGRRFF. CDR3 in DNA: TGTCCCAGCAGCCTAAGGACAGGGCGGAGGTTCTTC.